The 6 T cell receptor beta chains below all came from one sample that was sequenced in a study of glioma-infiltrating T cells. Using RNA template, CDR3s of TCR alpha and beta were amplified with iRepertoire arm-PCR. TCRdb used MiXCR to reprocess the multiplex PCR reads, holding one entry per CDR3 protein. This sample has a few hundred thousand distinct CDR3 sequences, with roughly two fifths found just once. Sequenced input: glioma tissue, nonneoplastic brain tissue, or PBMCs (not recorded which). The receptors derive from a human donor with low-grade glioma or glioblastoma, undergoing nonglioma brain surgery, or in good health (not recorded which).

Remarks on this clonotype: Being one base from a much bigger clone, this may be a read error. This chain joins TRBV27 and TRBJ1-2; perhaps TRBD1 as D (5 bases). The CDR3 covers 12 residues. V gave up 5 bases and J gave up 7 bases, with 11 bases separating them. Germline assignment: CDR1 MNHEY and CDR2 SMNVEV (reference sequence). The CDR3 DNA reads as TGTGCCAGCAGTACGGAGAGGGGTGGCTACACCTTC. It specifies CASSTERGGYTF.

This clonotype was found a few times. This chain links TRBV20-1 with TRBJ2-7; 9 bases match TRBD2. The CDR3 sequence is 16 residues long. V was clipped by 3 bases and J by 4 bases; unmatched bases: 13. Germline V gene data show CDR1 as DFQATT and CDR2 as SNEGSKA (reference sequence). CDR3: CSARAFLAGGPYEQYF. CDR3 nucleotides: TGCAGTGCTAGGGCCTTTCTGGCGGGAGGGCCTTACGAGCAGTACTTC.

As regards this clonotype: A much larger clone lies one base from this, so it may be a read error. The chain joins TRBV6-5 to TRBJ2-5; weak D call: TRBD2 (5 bases). The V and J ends lost 4 bases and 7 bases respectively, with 13 bases between them. Per germline, CDR1 MNHEY and CDR2 SVGAGI. This CDR3 spans 13 amino acids. The CDR3 coding sequence is TGTGCCAGCAGTTTCACCGGGGAAGGGACCCAGTACTTC. This codes for CASSFTGEGTQYF.

This clonotype appeared many times. The chain is built from TRBV27 and TRBJ1-5; D perhaps matches TRBD1 (6 bases). Trimming stripped 8 bases from V and 0 bases from J, with 11 bases between. This CDR3 has 14 residues. Germline V lookup: CDR1 MNHEY, CDR2 SMNVEV (reference sequence). The CDR3, as DNA: TGTGCCAGCGCTGCAGGGGATAGCAATCAGCCCCAGCATTTT. It translates to CASAAGDSNQPQHF.

Worth noting for this clonotype: This sequence may be a read error, since a much larger clone differs from it by one base. The chain carries TRBV6-1 and TRBJ2-1, with 7 bases that match TRBD1. The V gene's germline CDR1 is MNHNS and CDR2 SASEGT. This CDR3 comprises 14 residues. Trimming at V came to 2 bases and at J to 9 bases, leaving 7 bases not matched to a gene. The CDR3: CASSEQGDRREQFF. CDR3 coding DNA: TGTGCCAGCAGTGAACAGGGGGATAGGCGTGAGCAGTTCTTC.

This clonotype came up many times. This chain connects TRBV20-1 to TRBJ2-1, with D perhaps being TRBD1 or TRBD2 (5 bases each). Trimming took off 5 bases at V and 0 bases at J, with 17 bases between the two ends. This CDR3 has 16 residues. Germline CDR1 DFQATT, CDR2 SNEGSKA (reference sequence). The CDR3 region is CSARSRDAASYNEQFF. CDR3 coding DNA: TGCAGTGCTCGGAGCCGGGACGCAGCCTCCTACAATGAGCAGTTCTTC.